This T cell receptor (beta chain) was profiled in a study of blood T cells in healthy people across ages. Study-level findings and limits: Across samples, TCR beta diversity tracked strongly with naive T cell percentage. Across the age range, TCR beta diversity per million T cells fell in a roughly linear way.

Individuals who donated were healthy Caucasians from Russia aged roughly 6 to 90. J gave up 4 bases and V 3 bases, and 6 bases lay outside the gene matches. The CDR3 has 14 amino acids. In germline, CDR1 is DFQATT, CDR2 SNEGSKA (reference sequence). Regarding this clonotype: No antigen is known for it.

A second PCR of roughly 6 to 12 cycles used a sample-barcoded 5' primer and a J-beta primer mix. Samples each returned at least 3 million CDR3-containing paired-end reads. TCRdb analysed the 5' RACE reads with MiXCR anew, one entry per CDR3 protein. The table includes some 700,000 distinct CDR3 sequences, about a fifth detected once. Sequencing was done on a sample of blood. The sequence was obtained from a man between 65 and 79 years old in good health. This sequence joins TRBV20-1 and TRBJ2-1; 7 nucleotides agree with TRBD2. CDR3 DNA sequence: TGCAGTGCTAGCGGTCCCGGGGGGTACAATGAGCAGTTCTTC. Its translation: CSASGPGGYNEQFF.